This TCR beta chain was recovered during a study of identical twins. The study, taken as a whole, reports: A cross-sectional statistical analysis, not follow-up of the same donors, supported the conclusions. Cord blood's abundant beta clonotypes had fewer insertions, unlike memory repertoires. Invariant MAIT and iNKT cells are populations that could partly confound zero-insertion analyses.

This clonotype has just a few counts. Its antigen is unknown. The authors used template switching to add a universal primer site and gave cDNA unique molecular identifiers. TCRdb independently ran MiXCR on the 5' RACE reads; one entry per CDR3 protein. The sample shows a few hundred thousand distinct CDR3 sequences, roughly 15% of them seen only once. CDR3 length equals 15 residues. Germline V lookup: CDR1 SNHLY, CDR2 FYNNEI. With V trimmed by 5 bases and J by 7 bases, 7 bases remained unmatched. This sample also belongs to another study, concerning yellow fever vaccine responses in identical twins.

This sequence originates from a woman aged 18-29 years in good health. The gene calls are TRBV2 and TRBJ2-2; the match to TRBD2 covers 10 bases. Sequenced material: CD4+ T cells sorted from blood. Here the CDR3 reads CASSSAGGPIGELFF. In DNA form, the CDR3 reads TGTGCCAGCAGTTCAGCGGGAGGGCCTATCGGGGAGCTGTTTTTT.